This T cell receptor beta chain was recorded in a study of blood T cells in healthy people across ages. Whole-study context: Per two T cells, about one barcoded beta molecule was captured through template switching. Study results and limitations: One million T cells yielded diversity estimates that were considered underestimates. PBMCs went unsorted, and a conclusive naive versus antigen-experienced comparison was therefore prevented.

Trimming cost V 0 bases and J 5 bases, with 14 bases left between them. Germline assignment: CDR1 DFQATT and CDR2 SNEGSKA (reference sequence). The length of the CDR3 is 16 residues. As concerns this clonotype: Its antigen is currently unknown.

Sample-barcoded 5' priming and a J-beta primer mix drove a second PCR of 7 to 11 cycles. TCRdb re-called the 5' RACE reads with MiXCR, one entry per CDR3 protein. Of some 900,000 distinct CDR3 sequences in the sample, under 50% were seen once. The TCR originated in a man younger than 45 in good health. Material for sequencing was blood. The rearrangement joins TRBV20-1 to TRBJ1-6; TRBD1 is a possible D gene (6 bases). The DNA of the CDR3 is TGCAGTGCTAGAGATTTGGATGGACAGAATAATTCACCCCTCCACTTT. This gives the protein CSARDLDGQNNSPLHF.